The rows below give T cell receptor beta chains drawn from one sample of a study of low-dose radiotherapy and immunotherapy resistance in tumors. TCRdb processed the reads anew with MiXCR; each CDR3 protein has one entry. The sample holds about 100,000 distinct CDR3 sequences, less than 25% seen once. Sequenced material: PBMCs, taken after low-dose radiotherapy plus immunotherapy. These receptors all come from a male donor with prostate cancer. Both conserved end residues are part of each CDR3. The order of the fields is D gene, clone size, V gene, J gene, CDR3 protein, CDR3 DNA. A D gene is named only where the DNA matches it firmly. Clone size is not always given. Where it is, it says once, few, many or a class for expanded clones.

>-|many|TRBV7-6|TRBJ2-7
CASSANPGPSYEQYF
TGTGCCAGCAGCGCAAACCCGGGGCCCTCCTACGAGCAGTACTTC
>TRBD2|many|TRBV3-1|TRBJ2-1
CASSQEGGGGYNEQFF
TGTGCCAGCAGCCAAGAGGGCGGGGGGGGCTACAATGAGCAGTTCTTC
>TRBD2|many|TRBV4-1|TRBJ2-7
CASSQDSGGTYEQYF
TGCGCCAGCAGCCAAGATTCGGGGGGAACCTACGAGCAGTACTTC
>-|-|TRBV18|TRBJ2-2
CASSPQAAAGTGELFF
TGTGCCAGCTCACCACAGGCGGCCGCCGGCACCGGGGAGCTGTTTTTT
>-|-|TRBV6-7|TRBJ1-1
CASSGEPSQRGTTEAFF
TGTGCCAGCAGTGGGGAACCTAGCCAGCGGGGAACCACTGAAGCTTTCTTT
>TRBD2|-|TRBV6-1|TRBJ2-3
CASSHLAGLQYF
TGTGCCAGCAGCCACCTAGCGGGGTTGCAGTATTTT
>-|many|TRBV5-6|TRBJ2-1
CASSLGGPGIANEQFF
TGTGCCAGCAGCTTGGGGGGGCCCGGGATCGCCAATGAGCAGTTCTTC
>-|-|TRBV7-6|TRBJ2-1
CASSAPLTGVGNEQFF
TGTGCCAGCAGCGCCCCCCTAACGGGGGTGGGGAATGAGCAGTTCTTC
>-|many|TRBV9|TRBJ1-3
CASSVAAGRNGNTIYF
TGTGCCAGCAGCGTAGCGGCAGGGAGGAATGGAAACACCATATATTTT
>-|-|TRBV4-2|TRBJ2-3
CASSQDSTALTQYF
TGTGCCAGCAGCCAAGATTCGACCGCCCTTACGCAGTATTTT
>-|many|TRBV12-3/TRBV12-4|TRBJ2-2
CAARGDTGELFF
TGTGCCGCCCGCGGCGACACCGGGGAGCTGTTTTTT
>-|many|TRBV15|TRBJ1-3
CATSRDSPGFGNTIYF
TGTGCCACCAGCAGAGATTCACCAGGGTTTGGAAACACCATATATTTT
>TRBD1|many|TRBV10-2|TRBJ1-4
CASSESRGQGGEKLFF
TGCGCCAGCAGTGAGTCGAGGGGACAGGGAGGCGAAAAACTGTTTTTT
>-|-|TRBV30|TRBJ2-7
CAWGLGLAYEQYF
TGTGCCTGGGGCCTGGGTCTTGCCTACGAGCAGTACTTC
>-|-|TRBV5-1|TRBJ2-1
CASGWGSGVGDEQFF
TGCGCCAGCGGGTGGGGATCAGGGGTAGGCGATGAGCAGTTCTTC
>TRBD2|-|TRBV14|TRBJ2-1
CASSHDRFSGGPIYNEQFF
TGTGCCAGCAGCCATGATCGGTTTAGCGGGGGGCCCATATACAATGAGCAGTTCTTC
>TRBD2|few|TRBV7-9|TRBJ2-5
CASSRGTSGGDQETQYF
TGTGCCAGCAGCCGTGGGACTAGCGGGGGGGACCAAGAGACCCAGTACTTC
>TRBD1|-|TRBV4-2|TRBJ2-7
CASSQGTGGHEQYF
TGTGCCAGCAGCCAAGGGACAGGGGGCCACGAGCAGTACTTC
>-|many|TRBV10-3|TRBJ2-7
CAISKRDRSYEQYF
TGTGCCATCAGCAAACGGGACCGATCCTACGAGCAGTACTTC
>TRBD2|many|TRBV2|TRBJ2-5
CASSEEEAGGPLETQYF
TGTGCCAGCAGTGAAGAGGAGGCGGGGGGCCCGCTGGAGACCCAGTACTTC
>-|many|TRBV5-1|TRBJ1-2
CASSWGTTPGSYGYTF
TGCGCCAGCAGCTGGGGGACTACCCCTGGGTCCTATGGCTACACCTTC
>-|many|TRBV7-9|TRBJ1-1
CASPMNTEAFF
TGTGCCAGTCCGATGAACACTGAAGCTTTCTTT
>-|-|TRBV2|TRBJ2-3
CASKGGTSTDTQYF
TGTGCCAGCAAGGGGGGGACTAGCACAGATACGCAGTATTTT
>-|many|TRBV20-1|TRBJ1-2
CSAIVGGYGYTF
TGCAGTGCTATCGTCGGGGGTTATGGCTACACCTTC
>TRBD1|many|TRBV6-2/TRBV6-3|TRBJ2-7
CASSAGGVQYF
TGCGCCAGCAGTGCAGGGGGCGTGCAGTACTTC
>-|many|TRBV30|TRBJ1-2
CAWAPGASRGYTF
TGTGCCTGGGCCCCCGGGGCCTCAAGGGGCTACACCTTC
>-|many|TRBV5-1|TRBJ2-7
CASSPNPDSSTYEQYF
TGCGCCAGCAGCCCAAACCCGGACTCTTCTACCTACGAGCAGTACTTC
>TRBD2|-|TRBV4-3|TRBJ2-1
CASSQEGLARNEQFF
TGCGCCAGCAGCCAAGAGGGACTAGCGCGCAATGAGCAGTTCTTC
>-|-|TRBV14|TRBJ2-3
CASSQAGAVGTQYF
TGTGCCAGCAGCCAAGCAGGAGCCGTGGGTACGCAGTATTTT
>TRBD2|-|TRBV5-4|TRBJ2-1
CASSITSGTYNEQFF
TGTGCCAGCAGCATTACTAGCGGGACATACAATGAGCAGTTCTTC
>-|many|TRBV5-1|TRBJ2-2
CASTGQFGPGELFF
TGCGCCAGCACAGGCCAGTTCGGGCCCGGGGAGCTGTTTTTT
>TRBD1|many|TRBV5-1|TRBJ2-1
CASSDLRQGRYNEQFF
TGCGCCAGCAGCGACCTCAGACAGGGACGATACAATGAGCAGTTCTTC